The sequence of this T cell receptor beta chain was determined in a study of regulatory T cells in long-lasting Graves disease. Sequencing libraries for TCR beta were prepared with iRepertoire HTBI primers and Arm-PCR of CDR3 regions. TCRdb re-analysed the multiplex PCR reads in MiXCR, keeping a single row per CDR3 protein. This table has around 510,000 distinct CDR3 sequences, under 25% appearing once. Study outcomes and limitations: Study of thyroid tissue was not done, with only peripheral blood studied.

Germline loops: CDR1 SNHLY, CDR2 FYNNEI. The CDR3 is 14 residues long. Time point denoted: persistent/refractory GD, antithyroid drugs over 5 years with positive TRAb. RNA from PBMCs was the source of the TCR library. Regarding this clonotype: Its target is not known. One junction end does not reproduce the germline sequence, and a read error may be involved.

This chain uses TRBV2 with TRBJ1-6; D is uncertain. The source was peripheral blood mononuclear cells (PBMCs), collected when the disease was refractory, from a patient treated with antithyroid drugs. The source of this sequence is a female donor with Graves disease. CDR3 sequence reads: CATSDPRYNPPLHF. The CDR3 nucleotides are TGTGCCACCTCGGACCCTCGATATAATCCACCCCTTCACTTT.